This TCR beta chain was documented in a study of immune cell composition in non-small cell lung cancer (dated 2017 in TCRdb). Background on the whole study: Histologic subtype, mostly lung adenocarcinoma or squamous cell carcinoma, was determined with H&E together with p63, CK5, Napsin A and TTF-1 immunohistochemistry. Supplementary cohort #1 consisted of ten or so lung adenocarcinoma cases with paired tumour/lung TCR-beta sequencing and with TIL populations generated to assess tumour reactivity. TCR-beta sequencing (Adaptive Biotechnologies) was performed on 34 paired NSCLC tumour and non-adjacent lung specimens plus 26 tumour-only specimens. The subtype comparisons left out several tumour specimens with TCR-beta data because those specimens were rare histological subtypes. On the study overall, not on this receptor specifically: The reactivity cohort included only around ten cases, and whether tumour-reactive clones share sequences with the dominant in vivo tumour-associated clones was not shown. No significant correlation was found between tumour TCR-beta clonality and smoking pack-years. In approximately 10 adenocarcinoma cases, a strong correlation was found between maximal tumour-associated clone frequency and TIL tumour reactivity, whereas no such correlation was found between overall clonality and TIL tumour reactivity. Nearly half of NSCLC cases had tumour-associated clones >0.5%, with more than 60% of squamous carcinomas showing such clones compared with approximately 30% of adenocarcinomas. Compared with lung adenocarcinoma tumours, lung squamous cell carcinoma showed significantly higher Top 10 clone scores and productive clonality.

Sequences SGHRS (CDR1) and YFSETQ (CDR2) are obtained from the germline V gene. Spanning cysteine to phenylalanine, the CDR3 consists of 13 amino acids. The entry retains the CDR3 DNA only, 39 bases that are in frame from base 1. Germline trimming: 4 bases from V, 3 bases from J; junction bases outside gene matches: 4. Of note for this clone: Its antigen is still unknown. It has no much larger one-base neighbor in the sample; base qualities were not kept.

Frozen aliquots of unsorted single-cell suspensions were used for genomic DNA extraction with the QIAamp DNA kit. Tumour samples were surgically resected non-small cell lung cancer tissue. Tissues were received within 2 hours of resection and processed immediately into single-cell suspensions. Tissue was mechanically dissociated and enzymatically digested with DNase I, collagenase I and hyaluronidase for 25 to 35 minutes at 37 °C, then filtered and RBC-lysed. A two-step multiplex PCR was used to amplify TCR-beta CDR3 regions from genomic DNA, and Illumina-compatible adaptors were added in the second step. TCR-beta immunosequencing was carried out on an Illumina platform through the commercial immunoSEQ service. The study's own analysis went as follows. Two measures summarised the repertoires: productive clonality, and Top 10 Clones, meaning the percentage of T-cell templates coming from the ten most frequent sequences. Productive clonality had a range of 0 to 1, where 1 means a monoclonal population. Tumour-associated clones were defined as sequences comprising at least 0.1% of tumour T-cell templates but absent from matched non-adjacent lung, identified via log10 scatter plots. Two-group comparisons used Student's t-tests, stages used ANOVA, and relationships used linear regression, analysed in GraphPad Prism7 and R. The table was pulled from immuneACCESS by TCRdb, which kept in-frame rearrangements only. Such tables lose some clones; where checked, under half of the loss comes from unresolved V genes, and the rest has no known cause. V, J and clone size were drawn from that table, and D and trimming were deduced from the DNA. This sample has 2,000 to 2,500 clones in its table, and over 70% of those were observed once. The top ten constitute 20% to 30% of the sample.

The TCR was taken from a human donor with non-small cell lung cancer. Input material: lung tumor tissue. Here the chain combines TRBV5-1 and TRBJ2-7; 7 junctional bases match TRBD2. The CDR3 sequence is CASSDWGGYEQYF. Here is the DNA: TGCGCCAGCAGCGACTGGGGGGGCTACGAGCAGTACTTC. With all but the CDR3 taken from the reference TRBV5-1 and TRBJ2-7 genes, the full variable domain is: KAGVTQTPRYLIKTRGQQVTLSCSPISGHRSVSWYQQTPGQGLQFLFEYFSETQRNKGNFPGRFSGRQFSNSRSEMNVSTLELGDSALYLCASSDWGGYEQYFGPGTRLTVT.